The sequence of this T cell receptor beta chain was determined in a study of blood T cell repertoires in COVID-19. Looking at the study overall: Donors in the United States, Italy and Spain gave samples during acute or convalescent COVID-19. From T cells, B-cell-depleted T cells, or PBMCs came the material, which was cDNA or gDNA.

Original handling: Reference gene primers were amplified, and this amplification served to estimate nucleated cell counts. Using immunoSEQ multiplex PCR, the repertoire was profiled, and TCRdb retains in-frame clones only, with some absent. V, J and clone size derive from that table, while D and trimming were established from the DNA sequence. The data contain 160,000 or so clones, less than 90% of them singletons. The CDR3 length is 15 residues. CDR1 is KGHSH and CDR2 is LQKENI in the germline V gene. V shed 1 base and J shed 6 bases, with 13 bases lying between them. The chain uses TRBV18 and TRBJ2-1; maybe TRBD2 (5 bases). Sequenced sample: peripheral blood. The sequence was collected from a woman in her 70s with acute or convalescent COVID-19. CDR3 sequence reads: CASSPLPGNGNEQFF. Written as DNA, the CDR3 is TGTGCCAGCTCACCACTCCCGGGAAATGGCAATGAGCAGTTCTTC.